The 19 T cell receptor beta chains listed next were all sequenced from one sample in a study of blood T cell repertoires in COVID-19. The method was immunoSEQ multiplex PCR; TCRdb's version includes in-frame clones alone and lacks a portion of them. This table has about 39,000 clones, more than 80% appearing once. Sequencing was performed on peripheral blood. Source of these receptors: a man in his sixties in a cohort sampled during active COVID-19.

This chain connects TRBV11-2 to TRBJ2-7, with D maybe TRBD1 (6 bases). Trimming cost V 1 base and J 2 bases, with 12 bases left between them. CDR1 is SGHAT, CDR2 FQNNGV, per germline. The CDR3 is made up of 15 amino acids. The CDR3 DNA is TGTGCCAGCAGCTTAGGGGCGGACAGCACCTACGAGCAGTACTTC. Its protein product is CASSLGADSTYEQYF.

The chain joins TRBV18 to TRBJ1-2; 7 positions agree with TRBD1. This CDR3 contains 13 residues. V trimming: 4 bases; J trimming: 4 bases; junction bases outside the gene matches: 3. CDR1 and CDR2 (germline): KGHSH, LQKENI. The CDR3 region has the DNA TGTGCCAGCTCACAGGGGGCGGGCTATGGCTACACCTTC. Translating gives CASSQGAGYGYTF.

The J gene is TRBJ2-1, the V gene TRBV29-1, with a tentative D call TRBD2 (6 bases). This CDR3 is built from 13 residues. Trimming stripped 7 bases from V and 2 bases from J, with 12 bases between. Germline CDR1 reads SQVTM; CDR2 reads ANQGSEA. The chain's CDR3 is CSAPGLAYNEQFF. As DNA, the CDR3 is TGCAGCGCCCCGGGACTGGCCTACAATGAGCAGTTCTTC.

The chain uses TRBV5-1 and TRBJ2-2; a possible D gene is TRBD1 (5 bases). V lost 1 base, J lost 3 bases, and 10 bases lay in between. The CDR3 is made up of 15 amino acids. CDR1 SGHRS and CDR2 YFSETQ come from the germline V gene. CDR3 coding DNA: TGCGCCAGCAGCTTGAATGTGGGGCACACCGGGGAGCTGTTTTTT. Its translation is CASSLNVGHTGELFF.

This chain joins TRBV10-2 and TRBJ1-5, with 9 bases fitting TRBD1. The length of the CDR3 is 14 residues. The junction had 7 bases not matched to a gene; V was cut back by 7 bases and J by 6 bases. Germline-derived CDR1 and CDR2 are WSHSY and SAAADI. CDR3 residues: CASTLGQGTQPQHF. CDR3 in DNA: TGCGCCAGCACCCTCGGACAGGGGACTCAGCCCCAGCATTTT.

This clone was seen a few times. The chain combines TRBV4-1 with TRBJ2-1; 7 nucleotides line up with TRBD2. CDR1 MGHRA and CDR2 YSYEKL come from the germline V gene. The CDR3 length is 17 residues. The ends lost 0 bases at V and 2 bases at J; junction bases unmatched: 7. The CDR3 is CASSQDVGRWTYNEQFF. CDR3 nucleotide sequence: TGCGCCAGCAGCCAAGACGTCGGGAGGTGGACCTACAATGAGCAGTTCTTC.

CDR3 nucleotides: TGTGCCAGCAGCGTAGGAGGGGGCTCGAATGAGCAGTTCTTC. Translating gives CASSVGGGSNEQFF. The chain links TRBV9 to TRBJ2-1; 7 bases map to TRBD1. V lost 0 bases to trimming and J lost 7 bases; unmatched junction nucleotides: 4. CDR1 and CDR2 (germline): SGDLS, YYNGEE. The CDR3 consists of 14 residues.

The chain combines TRBV7-9 with TRBJ1-1, with D perhaps matching TRBD1 (5 bases). V was pared by 1 base and J by 0 bases, with 9 bases between. The CDR3 has 15 residues. Germline V gene lookup returns CDR1 SEHNR and CDR2 FQNEAQ (reference sequence). The CDR3, as DNA: TGTGCCAGCAGCTTAGGCGGGGCTATGAACACTGAAGCTTTCTTT. Translating it yields CASSLGGAMNTEAFF.

The rearrangement links TRBV10-3 to TRBJ2-1; TRBD1 agrees at 7 bases. The J segment lost 0 bases and the V segment lost 6 bases, leaving 2 bases of the junction unmatched. This CDR3 has 14 residues. Per the germline V gene, CDR1 is ENHRY and CDR2 is SYGVKD. The CDR3 is CAIRGTVSYNEQFF. The CDR3 DNA sequence: TGTGCCATCAGGGGGACAGTCTCCTACAATGAGCAGTTCTTC.

The table lists this clone with a few counts. V gene TRBV12-3 or TRBV12-4 combines with J gene TRBJ2-3, with a possible D match to TRBD2 (5 bases). The CDR3 is 12 amino acids. V lost 7 bases and J lost 5, with 10 bases in between. CDR3 DNA sequence: TGTGCCAGCAAGCTCGAGGGAGATACGCAGTATTTT. Translating gives CASKLEGDTQYF.

This chain links TRBV2 with TRBJ2-5; possibly TRBD1 for D (6 bases). The CDR3 runs to 13 residues. The germline CDR1 and CDR2 sequences are SNHLY and FYNNEI. V was pared by 6 bases and J by 1 base, with 9 bases between. The CDR3: CASRTRGQETQYF. CDR3 nucleotide sequence: TGTGCCAGCAGAACCAGGGGCCAAGAGACCCAGTACTTC.

The chain has TRBV2 and TRBJ2-1, with 11 bases identical to TRBD2. The CDR3 loop spans 15 amino acids. Germline V gives CDR1 SNHLY, CDR2 FYNNEI. J was trimmed by 7 bases and V by 4 bases; bases with no gene match: 6. The CDR3 loop is CASSVGLAEINEQFF. The DNA for the CDR3 is TGTGCCAGCAGTGTGGGACTAGCGGAAATTAATGAGCAGTTCTTC.

The V and J genes are TRBV6-5 and TRBJ2-3; D is perhaps TRBD1 (5 bases). Trimming left V 2 bases short and J 6 bases short, with 12 bases between. Germline V gene data show CDR1 as MNHEY and CDR2 as SVGAGI. This CDR3 is 14 amino acids long. The CDR3, as DNA: TGTGCCAGCAGTTACATGGGGCTTGGGGATACGCAGTATTTT. This encodes CASSYMGLGDTQYF.

The V and J genes are TRBV6-2 or TRBV6-3 and TRBJ1-1; weak D call: TRBD1 (5 bases). CDR1 MNHEY and CDR2 SVGEGT come from the germline V gene. Trimming cost V 0 bases and J 1 base, with 9 bases left between them. This CDR3 comprises 15 residues. The CDR3 DNA follows: TGTGCCAGCAGTTACTCCGGGAGGGGGAACACTGAAGCTTTCTTT. Translated, it gives CASSYSGRGNTEAFF.

The rearrangement joins TRBV5-1 to TRBJ2-7, with TRBD1 identical over 7 bases. This CDR3 is 14 amino acids long. Per the germline V gene, CDR1 is SGHRS and CDR2 is YFSETQ. After removal of 4 bases from V and 4 bases from J, the junction contained 8 bases not matched to a gene. The CDR3 DNA follows: TGCGCCAGCAGCCGTGAGGGACAGAAATACGAGCAGTACTTC. Residues: CASSREGQKYEQYF. Filled out from reference TRBV5-1 and TRBJ2-7, the complete variable domain reads KAGVTQTPRYLIKTRGQQVTLSCSPISGHRSVSWYQQTPGQGLQFLFEYFSETQRNKGNFPGRFSGRQFSNSRSEMNVSTLELGDSALYLCASSREGQKYEQYFGPGTRLTVT.

The gene calls are TRBV5-8 and TRBJ2-3; 7 bases map to TRBD1. V lost 4 bases and J lost 3; bases outside the gene matches: 5. The CDR3 contains 14 residues. Germline V gene data show CDR1 as SGHTS and CDR2 as YDEGEE. The CDR3 nucleotides read TGTGCCAGCAGCCCTAGACAGGGAACAGATACGCAGTATTTT. Its translation is CASSPRQGTDTQYF.

The J gene is TRBJ1-2, the V gene TRBV7-9; D is unclear. Deletions cut 0 bases from V and 5 bases from J, with 16 bases between. The CDR3 is 16 amino acids. CDR1 is SEHNR, CDR2 FQNEAQ, per germline (reference sequence). Written as DNA, the CDR3 is TGTGCCAGCAGCTTAGCGCGGTCATACCCCCCTTATGGCTACACCTTC. Protein sequence: CASSLARSYPPYGYTF.

This rearrangement joins TRBV12-3 or TRBV12-4 to TRBJ2-3; D is undetermined. Trimming cost V 8 bases and J 6 bases, with 15 bases left between them. This CDR3 comprises 13 residues. This CDR3 reads CASCTRIADTQYF. In nucleotides, the CDR3 is TGTGCCAGCTGTACGCGGATAGCCGATACGCAGTATTTT.

The rearrangement links TRBV12-3 or TRBV12-4 to TRBJ2-7; TRBD2 is a possible D gene (5 bases). The CDR3 is 12 amino acids. Trimming pared 6 bases from V and 6 bases from J, leaving 12 bases between. CDR3 DNA sequence: TGTGCCAGCAGCCGTGGACTGGGCGAGCAGTACTTC. Its translation is CASSRGLGEQYF.